This TCR beta chain stems from a study of OX40 agonist ivuxolimab in advanced cancers. Study in general: The mean age was approximately 56 years, ranging from roughly 23 to 90, with 65% to 85% of participants male.

The CDR3 totals 16 residues. Looked up from germline, CDR1 is MRHNA and CDR2 is SNTAGT. Losses at the gene ends were 8 bases for V and 5 bases for J; bases not matched to a gene: 17. Autoimmune disease history or systemic immunosuppression disqualified patients. Peripheral blood came from all dose cohorts at three timepoints. Study-wide results and caveats: Clones of CD4+ and CD8+ blood T cells grew by week 6 at doses of 0.1 to 3.0 mg/kg.

Libraries were prepared by immunoSEQ multiplex PCR; TCRdb keeps only in-frame clonotypes and omits some of them. The sample records tens of thousands of clones, around 90% being singletons. In regard to this clone: Antigen unknown.

The receptor comes from an adult with an advanced solid tumor such as melanoma, head and neck, liver or kidney cancer. The sample here was CD4+ or CD8+ T cells sorted from blood, taken in a trial of the OX40 agonist ivuxolimab. V usage is TRBV6-4 and J usage is TRBJ1-2, with TRBD1 matching 7 bases. The CDR3 loop reads CASQPTGQFFPYGYTF. The CDR3, as DNA: TGTGCCAGCCAGCCAACGGGACAGTTTTTTCCTTATGGCTACACCTTC.